In its sample, the clone carrying this T cell receptor beta chain was seen many times. These data come from a study of T cells in Graves' hyperthyroidism and ophthalmopathy. Background on the study: Before any treatment, at initial diagnosis, peripheral blood was collected.

Template material for amplifying TCR beta CDR3 regions consisted of RNA transcripts. Initially, a first-round RT-PCR of the TCR CDR3 employed the HTBI primer set. TCRdb ran MiXCR on the multiplex PCR reads and lists one entry per CDR3 protein. The table has a few hundred thousand distinct CDR3 sequences, roughly 14% seen once. Each ophthalmopathy patient scored at least 3 on the Clinical Activity Score and at least 4 on NOSPECS grade, with duration under 3 months. Cells are PBMCs isolated from about 10 ml of fresh blood. Between the trimmed V and J ends, which lost 3 bases and 9 bases, there was a span of 19 bases. The CDR3 is 15 amino acids. Germline V gene sequence: CDR1 SGHVS, CDR2 FNYEAQ.

The receptor comes from a woman in her 30s with Graves' ophthalmopathy. The chain combines TRBV7-6 with TRBJ2-3; TRBD2 might be the D (7 bases). Specimen: blood. For the CDR3, the DNA is TGTGCCAGCAGCTTTTCGGGCGGGGGCTGGGAGACGCAGTATTTT. Translated: CASSFSGGGWETQYF. Complete variable domain (other parts from reference TRBV7-6 and TRBJ2-3): GAGVSQSPRYKVTKRGQDVALRCDPISGHVSLYWYRQALGQGPEFLTYFNYEAQQDKSGLPNDRFSAERPEGSISTLTIQRTEQRDSAMYRCASSFSGGGWETQYFGPGTRLTVL.